This T cell receptor (beta chain) came from a study of blood T cells in healthy people across ages. The wider study: For every two T cells, template switching captured about one barcoded beta molecule. Study-wide results and caveats: More naive CD4+ cells and higher diversity were found in long-lived than in aged donors.

CDR1 and CDR2 (germline): SGHKS, YYEKEE (reference sequence). Trimming took 0 bases from V and 0 from J, leaving 12 bases between them. The CDR3 has 16 amino acids. As regards this clonotype: The antigen remains undetermined.

Then a second PCR, running about 6 to 12 cycles, was carried out with a sample-barcoded 5' primer and a J-beta primer mix. Each cDNA molecule carried a tag from a template-switch adaptor that contained 12 random nucleotides. TCRdb recomputed calls from the 5' RACE reads with MiXCR, one row per CDR3 protein. Among approximately 600,000 distinct CDR3 sequences listed, approximately 59% were seen once. Sequenced: blood. The genes are TRBV5-5 and TRBJ2-5; D might be TRBD1 or TRBD2, each matching 5 bases. The receptor comes from a man between 60 and 75 years old in good health. The CDR3 region has the DNA TGTGCCAGCAGCTTGGAACAGGTCGGGGACCAAGAGACCCAGTACTTC. Protein: CASSLEQVGDQETQYF.